Each of the 17 T cell receptor beta chains below was sequenced from the same sample in a study of cytomegalovirus exposure and HLA in healthy donors. Primers for the PCR totalled 60 Vbeta and 13 Jbeta. Method: immunoSEQ multiplex PCR; TCRdb's copy keeps in-frame clones and lacks some. The sample holds 170,000 or so clones; approximately 80% are singletons and the top ten take approximately 6.5%. Material for sequencing was PBMCs. Every receptor here comes from a man in his fifties or sixties in good health and CMV-seropositive.

The chain is built from TRBV19 and TRBJ2-1; TRBD1 matches 7 bases. The CDR3 covers 14 residues. V was clipped by 3 bases and J by 5 bases; unmatched bases: 4. Germline CDR1 and CDR2: LNHDA and SQIVND (reference sequence). The CDR3 DNA follows: TGTGCCAGTAGTATGACAGGGAGCAACAATGAGCAGTTCTTC. The encoded protein is CASSMTGSNNEQFF.

The chain uses TRBV4-2 and TRBJ2-1; TRBD2 might be the D (6 bases). Trimming removed 2 bases at V and 4 bases at J, with 15 bases between. The CDR3 loop spans 16 amino acids. Germline lookup yields CDR1 LGHNA and CDR2 YNFKEQ. DNA of the CDR3: TGTGCCAGCAGCCAATCAAACTACGGGGGATACAATGAGCAGTTCTTC. Protein product: CASSQSNYGGYNEQFF.

The chain has TRBV9 and TRBJ2-2, with D perhaps matching TRBD1 (6 bases). Germline V lookup: CDR1 SGDLS, CDR2 YYNGEE. Trimming stripped 4 bases from V and 6 bases from J, with 10 bases between. The CDR3 has 13 amino acids. The CDR3: CASSPRTAGELFF. The CDR3 bases are TGTGCCAGCAGCCCGAGGACAGCCGGGGAGCTGTTTTTT.

Of note for this clone: One junction end does not reproduce the germline sequence, and a read error may be involved. V usage is TRBV7-9 and J usage is TRBJ1-4, with D perhaps matching TRBD1 (5 bases). CDR3 length equals 14 residues. Germline V CDR1 and CDR2: SEHNR, FQNEAQ (reference sequence). The CDR3 nucleotides read TGTTCCAGCAGACAGAACAGAAAGGGGGAAAAACTGTTTTTT. Protein sequence: CSSRQNRKGEKLFF.

This clone occurred once. CDR3 nucleotides: TGTGCCAGCAGCCAAACCCCGGGACTAGCAGCTCCTAGCACAGATACGCAGTATTTT. This gives the protein CASSQTPGLAAPSTDTQYF. This sequence joins TRBV7-3 and TRBJ2-3; 9 bases map to TRBD2. CDR3 length: 19 residues. The germline gives CDR1 SGHTA, CDR2 FQGTGA. J gave up 0 bases and V 5 bases, and 15 bases lay outside the gene matches.

Here the CDR3 reads CASSTTGGQDSNQPQHF. The CDR3 nucleotides are TGTGCCAGTAGTACGACAGGGGGCCAGGATAGCAATCAGCCCCAGCATTTT. This rearrangement joins TRBV19 to TRBJ1-5, with 10 bases identical to TRBD1. The V gene end was trimmed by 4 bases and the J gene end by 0 bases; junction bases not matched to a gene: 6. The length of the CDR3 is 17 residues. Per germline, CDR1 LNHDA and CDR2 SQIVND (reference sequence).

The chain combines TRBV7-9 with TRBJ2-2; 10 bases agree with TRBD2. There are 15 residues in the CDR3. The germline CDR1 and CDR2 sequences are SEHNR and FQNEAQ (reference sequence). The J segment lost 7 bases and the V segment lost 6 bases, leaving 8 bases of the junction unmatched. The chain's CDR3 is CASSSSGGAVGELFF. CDR3 DNA: TGTGCCAGCAGTTCCAGCGGGGGGGCGGTCGGGGAGCTGTTTTTT.

This clone was picked up one time. The V call is TRBV18, the J call TRBJ1-1, with D tentatively TRBD1 (6 bases). The V end lost 2 bases, the J end lost 4 bases, and 14 bases lay between the germline ends. CDR3 length: 15 residues. Looked up from germline, CDR1 is KGHSH and CDR2 is LQKENI. CDR3 DNA sequence: TGTGCCAGCTCACCAAAGGGCAGGGGAAGCACTGAAGCTTTCTTT. It specifies CASSPKGRGSTEAFF. Full variable domain (outside the CDR3, taken from reference TRBV18 and TRBJ1-1): NAGVMQNPRHLVRRRGQEARLRCSPMKGHSHVYWYRQLPEEGLKFMVYLQKENIIDESGMPKERFSAEFPKEGPSILRIQQVVRGDSAAYFCASSPKGRGSTEAFFGQGTRLTVV.

The V call is TRBV4-2, the J call TRBJ2-1, with a possible D match to TRBD2 (6 bases). With 4 bases removed from V and 4 bases from J, the gap between germline ends came to 14 bases. Germline-derived CDR1 and CDR2 are LGHNA and YNFKEQ. The CDR3 is made up of 15 amino acids. CDR3 DNA: TGTGCCAGCAGCCTATGGACTACTTTGTACAATGAGCAGTTCTTC. Residues: CASSLWTTLYNEQFF.

The V and J genes are TRBV5-1 and TRBJ2-1; 9 nucleotides align to TRBD1. V trimming: 3 bases; J trimming: 3 bases; junction bases outside the gene matches: 4. The length of the CDR3 is 15 residues. Germline V gene lookup returns CDR1 SGHRS and CDR2 YFSETQ. CDR3 in DNA: TGCGCCAGCAGCTCCGGGACAGGGATCTACAATGAGCAGTTCTTC. Translating it yields CASSSGTGIYNEQFF.

The rearrangement uses TRBV25-1 and TRBJ2-5, with 7 positions matching TRBD2. Trimming cost V 10 bases and J 5 bases; bases outside gene matches: 16. Germline CDR1 MGHDK, CDR2 SYGVNS. This CDR3 spans 15 amino acids. The CDR3 nucleotides are TGTGCCACCGCCGTTGACGGGGGGATTCGGGAGACCCAGTACTTC. It specifies CATAVDGGIRETQYF.

This clone has only a few counts. V gene TRBV7-9 combines with J gene TRBJ2-1, with D possibly TRBD2 on 6 matching bases. The CDR3 contains 15 residues. CDR1 and CDR2 from the germline V gene are SEHNR and FQNEAQ (reference sequence). With 1 base removed from V and 4 bases from J, the gap between germline ends came to 11 bases. CDR3 in DNA: TGTGCCAGCAGCTTAGGGGAGAGCGGGTACAATGAGCAGTTCTTC. Amino acid sequence: CASSLGESGYNEQFF.

The chain employs TRBV5-1 and TRBJ1-4; 9 bases fit TRBD1. This CDR3 region has 14 residues. The germline V gene encodes CDR1 SGHRS and CDR2 YFSETQ. Trimming took 0 bases from V and 8 from J; bases not matched to a gene: 2. The CDR3 protein is CASSLDRGREKLFF. The CDR3 DNA is TGCGCCAGCAGCTTGGACAGGGGGCGAGAAAAACTGTTTTTT. Complete variable domain (other parts from reference TRBV5-1 and TRBJ1-4): KAGVTQTPRYLIKTRGQQVTLSCSPISGHRSVSWYQQTPGQGLQFLFEYFSETQRNKGNFPGRFSGRQFSNSRSEMNVSTLELGDSALYLCASSLDRGREKLFFGSGTQLSVL.

The V gene is TRBV5-6, the J gene TRBJ1-6; possibly TRBD1 for D (5 bases). Germline-derived CDR1 and CDR2 are SGHDT and YYEEEE. With 6 bases removed from V and 9 bases from J, the gap between germline ends came to 22 bases. This CDR3 is 16 amino acids long. The CDR3, as DNA: TGTGCCAGCACGCGAGACAATCGGGGGGTTACTTCACCCCTCCACTTT. It translates to CASTRDNRGVTSPLHF.

This chain links TRBV2 with TRBJ2-3; 12 bases map to TRBD2. The CDR3 has 15 residues. V dropped 6 bases and J dropped 3; count of bases not matched to a gene: 4. Germline lookup yields CDR1 SNHLY and CDR2 FYNNEI. The CDR3 DNA reads TGTGCCAGCAGAAGGACTAGCGGGAAGACAGATACGCAGTATTTT. As protein: CASRRTSGKTDTQYF. The full variable domain, its missing parts supplied by reference TRBV2 and TRBJ2-3, is EPEVTQTPSHQVTQMGQEVILRCVPISNHLYFYWYRQILGQKVEFLVSFYNNEISEKSEIFDDQFSVERPDGSNFTLKIRSTKLEDSAMYFCASRRTSGKTDTQYFGPGTRLTVL.

The gene calls are TRBV6-1 and TRBJ1-5; 8 positions match TRBD1. This CDR3 region has 15 residues. The junction had 11 bases not matched to a gene; V was cut back by 4 bases and J by 9 bases. Per the germline V gene, CDR1 is MNHNS and CDR2 is SASEGT. The CDR3 region is CASSGPTGAARPQHF. The CDR3 bases are TGTGCCAGCAGTGGCCCGACAGGGGCCGCCAGGCCCCAGCATTTT.

The CDR3 sequence is CASSQETGGVDTQYF. CDR3 nucleotide sequence: TGCGCCAGCAGCCAAGAGACAGGGGGCGTAGATACGCAGTATTTT. V is TRBV4-1 and J is TRBJ2-3; 10 bases match TRBD1. The germline V gene has CDR1 MGHRA and CDR2 YSYEKL. This CDR3 has 15 residues. V dropped 0 bases and J dropped 5; count of bases not matched to a gene: 2.